The following is a T cell receptor beta chain sequence with its context. After removal of 0 bases from V and 3 bases from J, the junction contained 1 base not matched to a gene. This CDR3 has 15 residues. In germline, CDR1 is MNHEY, CDR2 SVGAGI. This entry belongs to a study of OX40 agonist ivuxolimab in advanced cancers. Clones were read by immunoSEQ multiplex PCR, and TCRdb kept only the in-frame ones, dropping some. Among 60,000 to 85,000 clones listed, 94% were seen once. The chain has TRBV6-5 and TRBJ2-1; 8 bases match TRBD1. Here the sequenced sample was CD4+ or CD8+ T cells sorted from blood, taken in a trial of the OX40 agonist ivuxolimab. The TCR sequence derives from an adult with an advanced solid tumor such as melanoma, head and neck, liver or kidney cancer. The DNA for the CDR3 is TGTGCCAGCAGTTACTCGGACAGGGTCTACAATGAGCAGTTCTTC. Its protein product is CASSYSDRVYNEQFF.